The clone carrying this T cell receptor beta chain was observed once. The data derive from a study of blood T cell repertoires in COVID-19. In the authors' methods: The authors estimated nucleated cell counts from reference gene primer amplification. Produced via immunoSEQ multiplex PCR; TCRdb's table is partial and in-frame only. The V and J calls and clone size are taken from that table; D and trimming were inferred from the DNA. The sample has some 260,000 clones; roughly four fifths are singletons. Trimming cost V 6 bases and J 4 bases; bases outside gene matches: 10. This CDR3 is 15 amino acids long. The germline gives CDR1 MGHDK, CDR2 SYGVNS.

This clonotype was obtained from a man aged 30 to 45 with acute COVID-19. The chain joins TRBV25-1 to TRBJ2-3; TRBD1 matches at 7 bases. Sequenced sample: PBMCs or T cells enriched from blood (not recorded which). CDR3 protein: CASRGDSASADTQYF. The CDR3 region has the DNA TGTGCCAGCAGGGGGGACAGCGCGTCGGCAGATACGCAGTATTTT.